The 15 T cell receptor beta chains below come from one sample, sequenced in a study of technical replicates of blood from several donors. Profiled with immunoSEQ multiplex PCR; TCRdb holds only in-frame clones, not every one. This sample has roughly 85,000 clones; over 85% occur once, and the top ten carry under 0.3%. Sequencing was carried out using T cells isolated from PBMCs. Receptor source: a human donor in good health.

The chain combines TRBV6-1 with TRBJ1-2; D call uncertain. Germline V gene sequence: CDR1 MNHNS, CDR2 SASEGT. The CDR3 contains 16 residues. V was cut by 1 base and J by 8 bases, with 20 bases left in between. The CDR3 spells CASSEGWQANPVGYTF. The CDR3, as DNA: TGTGCCAGCAGTGAAGGGTGGCAGGCGAACCCCGTAGGCTACACCTTC.

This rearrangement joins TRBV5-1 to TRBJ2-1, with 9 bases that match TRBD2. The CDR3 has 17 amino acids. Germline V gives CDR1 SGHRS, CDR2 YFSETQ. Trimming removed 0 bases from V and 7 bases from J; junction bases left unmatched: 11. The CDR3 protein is CASSLGAGLAGRNEQFF. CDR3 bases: TGCGCCAGCAGCTTGGGAGCAGGGCTAGCGGGAAGAAATGAGCAGTTCTTC.

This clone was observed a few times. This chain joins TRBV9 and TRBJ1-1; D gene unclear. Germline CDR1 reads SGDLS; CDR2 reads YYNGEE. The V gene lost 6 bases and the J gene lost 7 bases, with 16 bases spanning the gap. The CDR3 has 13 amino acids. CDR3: CASNPWWGDEAFF. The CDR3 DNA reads TGTGCCAGCAACCCTTGGTGGGGAGATGAAGCTTTCTTT.

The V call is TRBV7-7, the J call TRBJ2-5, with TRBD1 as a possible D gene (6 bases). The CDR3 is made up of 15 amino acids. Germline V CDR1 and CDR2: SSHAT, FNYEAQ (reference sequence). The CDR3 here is CASLPLYRGGETQYF. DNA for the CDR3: TGTGCTAGCCTGCCCCTCTATAGAGGGGGAGAGACCCAGTACTTC. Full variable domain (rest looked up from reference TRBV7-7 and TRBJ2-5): GAGVSQSPRYKVTKRGQDVTLRCDPISSHATLYWYQQALGQGPEFLTYFNYEAQPDKSGLPSDRFSAERPEGSISTLTIQRTEQRDSAMYRCASLPLYRGGETQYFGPGTRLLVL.

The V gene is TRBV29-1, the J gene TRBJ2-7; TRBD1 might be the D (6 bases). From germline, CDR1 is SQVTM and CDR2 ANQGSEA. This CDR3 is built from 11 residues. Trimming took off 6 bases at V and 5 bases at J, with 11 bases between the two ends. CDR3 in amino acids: CSVEDSHEQYF. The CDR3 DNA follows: TGCAGCGTGGAGGACAGCCACGAGCAGTACTTC.

The CDR3 nucleotides read TGTGCCAGCAGCTTAGTAGCGGGAGCGACTGAAGCTTTCTTT. Its protein product is CASSLVAGATEAFF. This chain links TRBV11-2 with TRBJ1-1; no definite D call. Germline values: CDR1 SGHAT, CDR2 FQNNGV. With 1 base removed from V and 5 bases from J, the gap between germline ends came to 11 bases. The CDR3 extends over 14 amino acids.

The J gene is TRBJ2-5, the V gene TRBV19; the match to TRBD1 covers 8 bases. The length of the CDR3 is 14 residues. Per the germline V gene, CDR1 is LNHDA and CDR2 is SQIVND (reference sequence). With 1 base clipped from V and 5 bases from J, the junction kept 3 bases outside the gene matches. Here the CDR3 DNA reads TGTGCCAGTAGTATAGGCAACAGGGGGGAGACCCAGTACTTC. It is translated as CASSIGNRGETQYF.

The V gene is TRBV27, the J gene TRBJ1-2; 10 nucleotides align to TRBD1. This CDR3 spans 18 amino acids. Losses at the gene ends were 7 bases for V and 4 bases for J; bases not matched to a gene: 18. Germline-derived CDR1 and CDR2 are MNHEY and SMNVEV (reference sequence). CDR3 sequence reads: CASISFNSGTGVLYGYTF. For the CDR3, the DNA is TGTGCCAGCATATCTTTCAACTCCGGGACAGGGGTACTCTATGGCTACACCTTC.

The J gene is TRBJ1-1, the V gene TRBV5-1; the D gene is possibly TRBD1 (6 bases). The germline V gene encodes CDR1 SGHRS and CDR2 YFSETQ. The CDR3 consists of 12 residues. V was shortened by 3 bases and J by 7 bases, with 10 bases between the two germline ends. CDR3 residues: CASSYGQREAFF. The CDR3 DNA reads TGCGCCAGCAGCTATGGACAGCGTGAAGCTTTCTTT.

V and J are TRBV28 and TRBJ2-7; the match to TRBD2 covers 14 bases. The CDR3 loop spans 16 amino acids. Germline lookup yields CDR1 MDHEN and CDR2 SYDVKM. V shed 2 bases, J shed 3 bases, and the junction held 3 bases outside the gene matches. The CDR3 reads CASSLVGTSGSYEQYF. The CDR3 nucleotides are TGTGCCAGCAGTTTAGTCGGGACTAGCGGGAGCTACGAGCAGTACTTC. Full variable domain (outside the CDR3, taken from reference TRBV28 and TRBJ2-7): DVKVTQSSRYLVKRTGEKVFLECVQDMDHENMFWYRQDPGLGLRLIYFSYDVKMKEKGDIPEGYSVSREKKERFSLILESASTNQTSMYLCASSLVGTSGSYEQYFGPGTRLTVT.

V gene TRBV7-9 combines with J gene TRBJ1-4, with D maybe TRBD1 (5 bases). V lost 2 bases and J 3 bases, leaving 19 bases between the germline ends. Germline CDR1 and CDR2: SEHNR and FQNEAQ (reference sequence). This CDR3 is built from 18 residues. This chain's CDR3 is CASSLRKAFDRPNEKLFF. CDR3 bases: TGTGCCAGCAGCTTAAGGAAGGCTTTCGACAGACCTAATGAAAAACTGTTTTTT.

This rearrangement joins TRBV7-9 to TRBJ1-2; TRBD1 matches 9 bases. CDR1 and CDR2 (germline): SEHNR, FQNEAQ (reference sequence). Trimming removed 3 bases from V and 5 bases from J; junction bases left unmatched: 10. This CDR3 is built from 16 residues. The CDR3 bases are TGTGCCAGCAGCTTGACAACCGGGACAGGGTTTTATGGCTACACCTTC. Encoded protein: CASSLTTGTGFYGYTF.

Here the CDR3 reads CASSAQTEGETQYF. CDR3 sequence (DNA): TGTGCCAGCAGTGCCCAGACCGAGGGAGAGACCCAGTACTTC. J is TRBJ2-5 and V is TRBV2; a possible D gene is TRBD2 (5 bases). CDR1 and CDR2 from the germline V gene are SNHLY and FYNNEI. Between the trimmed V and J ends, which lost 4 bases and 4 bases, there was a span of 13 bases. The CDR3 runs 14 residues.

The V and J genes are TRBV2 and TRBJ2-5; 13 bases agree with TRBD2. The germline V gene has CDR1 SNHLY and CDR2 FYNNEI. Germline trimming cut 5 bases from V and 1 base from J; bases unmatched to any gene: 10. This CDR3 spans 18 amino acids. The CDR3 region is CASSPLAGGEGGQETQYF. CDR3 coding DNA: TGTGCCAGCAGTCCACTAGCGGGAGGGGAGGGAGGCCAAGAGACCCAGTACTTC.

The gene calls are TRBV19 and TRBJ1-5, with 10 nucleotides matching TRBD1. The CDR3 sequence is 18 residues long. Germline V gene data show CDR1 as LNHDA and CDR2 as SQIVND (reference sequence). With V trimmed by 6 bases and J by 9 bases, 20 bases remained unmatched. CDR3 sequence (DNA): TGTGCCAGTAGATGGTTTGGAGGGACAGGGGCCTCCCGGGGGCCCCAGCATTTT. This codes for CASRWFGGTGASRGPQHF.